A single T cell receptor (beta chain) is shown here with its context. The sample comes from a study of blood T cells in healthy people across ages. PCR was performed a second time for about 7 to 11 cycles using a sample-barcoded 5' primer and a J-beta primer mix. Every cDNA was tagged by a template-switch adaptor with 12 random nucleotides. MiXCR, run by TCRdb on the 5' RACE reads, gives a single entry per CDR3 protein. The top ten clones hold less than 20% of a sample with more than 500,000 distinct CDR3 sequences, 25% to 30% of them seen once. Trimming took off 3 bases at V and 6 bases at J, with 6 bases between the two ends. This CDR3 is built from 12 residues. Germline CDR1 and CDR2: MNHEY and SVGEGT.

The sequencing sample was made of blood. This sequence was found in a woman in her 70s in good health. The chain combines TRBV6-2 or TRBV6-3 with TRBJ2-1; no firm D call. The CDR3 DNA is TGTGCCAGCAGTTATATAACCAATGAGCAGTTCTTC. It yields the protein CASSYITNEQFF.